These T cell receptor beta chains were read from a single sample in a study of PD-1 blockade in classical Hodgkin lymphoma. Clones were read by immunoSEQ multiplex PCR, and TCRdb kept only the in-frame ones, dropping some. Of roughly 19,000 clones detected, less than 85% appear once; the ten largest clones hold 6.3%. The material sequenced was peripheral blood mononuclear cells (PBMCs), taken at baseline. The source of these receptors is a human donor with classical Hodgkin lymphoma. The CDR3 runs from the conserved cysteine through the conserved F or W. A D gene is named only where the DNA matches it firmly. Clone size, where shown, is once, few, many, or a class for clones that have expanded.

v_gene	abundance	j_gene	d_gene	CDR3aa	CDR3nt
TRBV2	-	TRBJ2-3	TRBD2	CASSEPGLAGGSTDTQYF	TGTGCCAGCAGTGAACCCGGACTAGCGGGGGGGAGCACAGATACGCAGTATTTT
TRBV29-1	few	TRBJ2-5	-	CSVERGQETQYF	TGCAGCGTTGAACGGGGCCAAGAGACCCAGTACTTC
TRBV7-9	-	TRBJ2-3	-	CASSYPGFTDTQYF	TGTGCCAGCAGCTATCCGGGGTTCACAGATACGCAGTATTTT
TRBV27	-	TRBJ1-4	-	CASSLAGPGGEKLFF	TGTGCCAGCAGTTTAGCCGGCCCGGGGGGTGAAAAACTGTTTTTT
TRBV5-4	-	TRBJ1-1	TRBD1	CASSPYRGMNTEAFF	TGTGCCAGCAGCCCTTACAGGGGAATGAACACTGAAGCTTTCTTT
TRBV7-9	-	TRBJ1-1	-	CASSLTQGTEAFF	TGTGCCAGCAGCTTAACTCAGGGAACTGAAGCTTTCTTT
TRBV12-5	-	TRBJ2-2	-	CASGSRQDNTGELFF	TGTGCTAGTGGTTCCCGACAGGATAACACCGGGGAGCTGTTTTTT
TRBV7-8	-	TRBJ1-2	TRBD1	CASSLEGAGGGGYTF	TGTGCCAGCAGCTTAGAGGGCGCAGGGGGTGGTGGCTACACCTTC
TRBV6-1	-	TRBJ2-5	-	CASSEGQQETQYF	TGTGCCAGCAGTGAGGGCCAGCAAGAGACCCAGTACTTC
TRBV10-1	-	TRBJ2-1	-	CASSDRVNNEQFF	TGCGCCAGCAGTGATCGGGTAAACAATGAGCAGTTCTTC
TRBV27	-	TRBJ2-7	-	CASSTFGQIQYF	TGTGCCAGCAGTACCTTCGGACAGATACAGTACTTC
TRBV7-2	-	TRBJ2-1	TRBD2	CASSFLFQRDLMEQFF	TGTGCCAGCAGCTTCCTCTTCCAGCGGGATCTTATGGAGCAGTTCTTC
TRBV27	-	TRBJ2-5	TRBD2	CASSLLASGGAVETQYF	TGTGCCAGCAGTTTATTGGCTAGCGGGGGGGCCGTGGAGACCCAGTACTTC
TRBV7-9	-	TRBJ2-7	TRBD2	CASSPSGPVSYEQYF	TGTGCCAGCAGCCCTAGCGGGCCCGTCTCCTACGAGCAGTACTTC
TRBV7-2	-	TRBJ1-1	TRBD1	CASSLEQGARTEAFF	TGTGCCAGCAGCTTAGAGCAGGGGGCCCGCACTGAAGCTTTCTTT
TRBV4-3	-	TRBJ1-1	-	CASSPDMNTEAFF	TGCGCCAGCAGTCCAGATATGAACACTGAAGCTTTCTTT
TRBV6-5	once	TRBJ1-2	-	CASSYSIRPAEGYTF	TGTGCCAGCAGTTACTCGATCCGGCCGGCGGAAGGCTACACCTTC
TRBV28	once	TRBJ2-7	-	CASRTTPQVDYEQYF	TGTGCCAGCAGGACCACACCCCAGGTGGACTACGAGCAGTACTTC
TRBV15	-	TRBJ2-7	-	CATSRDGGSYYEQYF	TGTGCCACCAGCAGAGATGGGGGCAGTTACTACGAGCAGTACTTC
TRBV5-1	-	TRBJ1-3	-	CASSLSGGSGNTIYF	TGCGCCAGCAGCTTGTCGGGAGGTAGTGGAAACACCATATATTTT
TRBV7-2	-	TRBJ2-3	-	CASSFTDTQYF	TGTGCCAGCAGCTTCACAGATACGCAGTATTTT
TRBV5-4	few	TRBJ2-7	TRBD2	CASSLFAGGTYEQYF	TGTGCCAGCAGCTTGTTCGCGGGGGGAACCTACGAGCAGTACTTC
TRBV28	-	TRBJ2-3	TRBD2	CASTSGGGGTDTQYF	TGTGCCAGCACCTCTGGCGGGGGTGGGACAGATACGCAGTATTTT
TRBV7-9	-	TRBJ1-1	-	CASSALNGAGEAFF	TGTGCCAGCAGCGCACTTAATGGGGCCGGTGAAGCTTTCTTT
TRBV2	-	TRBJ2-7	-	CASSDWVIDTSYEQYF	TGTGCCAGCAGTGATTGGGTGATCGACACCTCCTACGAGCAGTACTTC
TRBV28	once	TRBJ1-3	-	CASSSGGVGGNTIYF	TGTGCCAGCAGCTCCGGGGGGGTAGGTGGAAACACCATATATTTT
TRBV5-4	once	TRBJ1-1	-	CASTRGTEAFF	TGTGCCAGCACGAGGGGGACTGAAGCTTTCTTT
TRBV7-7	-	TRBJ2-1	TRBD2	CASSLGPRGASGAPLGEQFF	TGTGCTAGCAGCTTAGGGCCGAGAGGCGCTAGCGGGGCTCCCTTGGGGGAGCAGTTCTTC
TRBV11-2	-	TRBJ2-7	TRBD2	CASRPIAGAPSYEQYF	TGTGCCAGCAGACCGATAGCGGGGGCCCCGAGTTACGAGCAGTACTTC
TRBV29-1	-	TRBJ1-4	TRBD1	CSGQGPTNEKLFF	TGCAGCGGACAGGGGCCGACTAATGAAAAACTGTTTTTT
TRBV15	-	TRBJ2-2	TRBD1	CATSRVDRGATGELFF	TGTGCCACCAGCAGAGTCGACAGGGGCGCCACCGGGGAGCTGTTTTTT
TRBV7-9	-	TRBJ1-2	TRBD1	CASSPTGNYGYTF	TGTGCCAGCAGCCCGACAGGGAACTATGGCTACACCTTC
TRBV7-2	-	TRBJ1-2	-	CASSHGPNNYGYTF	TGTGCCAGCAGCCACGGACCCAATAACTATGGCTACACCTTC
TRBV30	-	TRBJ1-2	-	CAWNTQSRGYTF	TGTGCCTGGAATACACAGTCTCGGGGCTACACCTTC
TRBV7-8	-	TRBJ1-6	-	CASSLVGQGPYNSPLHF	TGTGCCAGCAGCTTAGTCGGGCAGGGACCCTATAATTCACCCCTCCACTTT
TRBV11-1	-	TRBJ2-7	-	CASSLNKRYAQYF	TGTGCCAGCAGCTTAAATAAGCGGTACGCGCAGTACTTC
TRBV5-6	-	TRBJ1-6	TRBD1	CASISDRGGSPLHF	TGTGCCAGCATCTCCGACAGGGGAGGCTCACCCCTCCACTTT
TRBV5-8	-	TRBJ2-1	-	CASSLDRPHEQFF	TGTGCCAGCAGCTTGGACCGGCCCCATGAGCAGTTCTTC
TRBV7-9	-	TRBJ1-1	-	CASRRGPEAFF	TGTGCCAGCCGGAGAGGGCCTGAAGCTTTCTTT
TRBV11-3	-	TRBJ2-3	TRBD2	CASRGLAGDTQYF	TGTGCCAGCAGGGGACTAGCGGGAGATACGCAGTATTTT
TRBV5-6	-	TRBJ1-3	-	CASSLGLPSGNTIYF	TGTGCCAGCAGCTTGGGACTCCCCTCTGGAAACACCATATATTTT
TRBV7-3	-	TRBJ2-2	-	CASSLEATGELFF	TGTGCCAGCAGCTTAGAGGCAACCGGGGAGCTGTTTTTT
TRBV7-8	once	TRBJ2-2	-	CASSLEEGGSTGELFF	TGTGCCAGCAGCTTAGAGGAGGGGGGGTCCACCGGGGAGCTGTTTTTT
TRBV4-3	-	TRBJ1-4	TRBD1	CASSQVGDRAEKLFF	TGCGCCAGCAGCCAAGTGGGGGACAGGGCTGAAAAACTGTTTTTT
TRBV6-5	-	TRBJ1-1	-	CASRYGEGTEAFF	TGTGCCAGCAGATACGGGGAAGGGACTGAAGCTTTCTTT
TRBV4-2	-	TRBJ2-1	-	CASSRALSPYNEQFF	TGTGCCAGCAGCCGGGCCCTGTCTCCCTACAATGAGCAGTTCTTC
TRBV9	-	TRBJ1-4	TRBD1	CASGEGATNEKLFF	TGTGCCAGCGGGGAGGGGGCCACTAATGAAAAACTGTTTTTT
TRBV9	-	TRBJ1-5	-	CASSGPGLSNQPQHF	TGTGCCAGCAGCGGACCTGGACTAAGCAATCAGCCCCAGCATTTT
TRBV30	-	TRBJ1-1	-	CAWTPRKGTAFF	TGTGCCTGGACCCCTAGGAAAGGGACAGCTTTCTTT
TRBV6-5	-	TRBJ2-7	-	CASSYSLGAKNYEQYF	TGTGCCAGCAGTTACTCCCTGGGAGCTAAAAACTACGAGCAGTACTTC
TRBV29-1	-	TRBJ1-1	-	CSVEGYTLNTEAFF	TGCAGCGTTGAAGGATACACTCTAAACACTGAAGCTTTCTTT
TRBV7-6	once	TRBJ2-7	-	CASSLALGDRAEQYF	TGTGCCAGCAGCTTAGCCCTCGGTGATCGGGCCGAGCAGTACTTC
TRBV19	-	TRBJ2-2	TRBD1	CASSRTGNTGELFF	TGTGCCAGTAGCCGGACAGGGAACACCGGGGAGCTGTTTTTT
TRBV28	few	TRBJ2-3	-	CASSPEGREADTQYF	TGTGCCAGCAGTCCAGAGGGCAGGGAGGCAGATACGCAGTATTTT
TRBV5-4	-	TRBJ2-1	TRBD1	CASSGGTGSSYNEQFF	TGTGCCAGCAGCGGGGGGACAGGGAGCTCCTACAATGAGCAGTTCTTC
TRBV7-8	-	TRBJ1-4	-	CASSPPRFTGYEKLFF	TGTGCCAGCAGCCCCCCCCGCTTCACGGGATATGAAAAACTGTTTTTT
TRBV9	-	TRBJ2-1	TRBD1	CASSVVSIPTGTGIDEQFF	TGTGCCAGCAGCGTAGTCTCAATCCCCACCGGGACAGGGATCGATGAGCAGTTCTTC
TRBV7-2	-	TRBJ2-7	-	CASSPRGNSYEQYF	TGTGCCAGCAGCCCCCGTGGCAATTCCTACGAGCAGTACTTC
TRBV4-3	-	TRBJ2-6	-	CASSQGGRSGANVLTF	TGCGCCAGCAGCCAGGGGGGGCGCTCTGGGGCCAACGTCCTGACTTTC